These 9 T cell receptor beta chains were sequenced from one sample in a study of blood T cell repertoires in COVID-19. This table comes from immunoSEQ multiplex PCR, and its TCRdb copy is limited to in-frame clones, with some not included. The sample gives 390,000 or so clones, nearly 90% of which show up once; around 6.3% is in the top ten. Sequenced sample: peripheral blood. The receptors originated from a man younger than 35 with active or convalescent COVID-19.

This sequence joins TRBV7-9 and TRBJ2-1; 10 nucleotides line up with TRBD2. J gave up 6 bases and V 5 bases, and 1 base lay outside the gene matches. The CDR3 has 13 residues. Germline-derived CDR1 and CDR2 are SEHNR and FQNEAQ (reference sequence). In nucleotides, the CDR3 is TGTGCCAGCAGCGCTAGCGGGAGCAATGAGCAGTTCTTC. Amino acid sequence: CASSASGSNEQFF.

The chain is built from TRBV28 and TRBJ1-1; 8 positions agree with TRBD1. Germline values: CDR1 MDHEN, CDR2 SYDVKM. This CDR3 has 15 amino acids. Unmatched junction bases numbered 5, after V lost 4 bases and J lost 1 base. The CDR3 DNA follows: TGTGCCAGCAGTTACCAGGGGGCACGGAACACTGAAGCTTTCTTT. Translated: CASSYQGARNTEAFF.

This chain uses TRBV3-1 (or the pseudogene TRBV3-2) with TRBJ2-5; 8 bases fit TRBD2. V shed 2 bases and J 5 bases; nucleotides not matched to a gene: 13. In germline, CDR1 is LGHDT, CDR2 YNNKEL (reference sequence). The length of the CDR3 is 17 residues. The CDR3: CASSQSIAGGAFETQYF. The CDR3 DNA reads TGTGCCAGCAGCCAATCTATAGCCGGGGGGGCCTTCGAGACCCAGTACTTC.

This clone was detected a few times. The chain employs TRBV5-6 and TRBJ1-2, with D possibly matching TRBD1 (6 bases). The V and J ends lost 6 bases and 4 bases respectively, with 16 bases between them. The CDR3 is made up of 14 amino acids. Germline loops: CDR1 SGHDT, CDR2 YYEEEE. CDR3 region: CASNPTTGLYGYTF. As DNA, the CDR3 is TGTGCCAGCAACCCGACGACAGGCCTCTATGGCTACACCTTC.

This clone has just one count. J is TRBJ1-5 and V is TRBV19, with D tentatively TRBD1 (6 bases). V shed 5 bases and J shed 3 bases, with 17 bases lying between them. Germline assignment: CDR1 LNHDA and CDR2 SQIVND (reference sequence). CDR3 length equals 16 residues. Here the CDR3 DNA reads TGTGCCAGTAGTGGGGGCACACGAGGGGCCAATCAGCCCCAGCATTTT. It translates to CASSGGTRGANQPQHF. The complete variable domain, with remaining parts taken from reference TRBV19 and TRBJ1-5, reads DGGITQSPKYLFRKEGQNVTLSCEQNLNHDAMYWYRQDPGQGLRLIYYSQIVNDFQKGDIAEGYSVSREKKESFPLTVTSAQKNPTAFYLCASSGGTRGANQPQHFGDGTRLSIL.

This chain links TRBV30 with TRBJ1-5, with TRBD1 matching over 8 bases. Germline CDR1 is GTSNPN and CDR2 is SVGIG (reference sequence). V shed 3 bases and J 2 bases; nucleotides not matched to a gene: 3. This CDR3 has 14 amino acids. CDR3 residues: CAWSRGLGNQPQHF. The CDR3, as DNA: TGTGCCTGGAGCAGGGGGCTGGGCAATCAGCCCCAGCATTTT.

This rearrangement joins TRBV28 to TRBJ1-2; 8 positions match TRBD1. This CDR3 contains 15 residues. Germline V gives CDR1 MDHEN, CDR2 SYDVKM. Losses at the gene ends were 6 bases for V and 3 bases for J; bases not matched to a gene: 9. The CDR3 loop reads CASSLALQGDYGYTF. DNA of the CDR3: TGTGCCAGCAGCCTAGCCCTACAGGGGGACTATGGCTACACCTTC.

This clone has just one count. J is TRBJ2-7 and V is TRBV9; 7 positions agree with TRBD2. CDR1 SGDLS and CDR2 YYNGEE come from the germline V gene. The CDR3 spans 15 residues. V was clipped by 0 bases and J by 5 bases; unmatched bases: 8. DNA for the CDR3: TGTGCCAGCAGCGTAGCCGCGCGGGAGTTTCACGAGCAGTACTTC. Its protein product is CASSVAAREFHEQYF.

V and J are TRBV6-2 or TRBV6-3 and TRBJ2-2; weak D call: TRBD2 (6 bases). The CDR3 has 16 amino acids. V was trimmed by 2 bases and J by 3 bases, leaving 13 bases between them. CDR1 and CDR2 (germline): MNHEY, SVGEGT. The CDR3 coding sequence is TGTGCCAGCAGTTACCGGCTAGCGTGGGACACCGGGGAGCTGTTTTTT. Encoded protein: CASSYRLAWDTGELFF.